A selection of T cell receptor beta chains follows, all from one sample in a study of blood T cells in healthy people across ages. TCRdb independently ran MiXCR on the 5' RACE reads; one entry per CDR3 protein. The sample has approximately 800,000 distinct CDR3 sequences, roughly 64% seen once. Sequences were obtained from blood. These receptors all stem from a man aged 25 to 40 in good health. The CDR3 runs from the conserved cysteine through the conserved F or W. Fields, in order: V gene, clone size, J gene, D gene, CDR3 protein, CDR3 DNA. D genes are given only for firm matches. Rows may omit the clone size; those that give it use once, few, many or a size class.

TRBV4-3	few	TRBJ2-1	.	CASSQDPFSGEQFF	TGCGCCAGCAGCCAAGACCCCTTTTCCGGGGAGCAGTTCTTC
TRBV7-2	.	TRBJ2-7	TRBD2	CASSPDSGRGEQYF	TGTGCCAGCAGCCCGGACAGCGGGAGAGGAGAGCAGTACTTC
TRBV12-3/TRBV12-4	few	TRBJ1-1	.	CASRPGGTEAFF	TGTGCCAGCAGGCCTGGGGGCACTGAAGCTTTCTTT
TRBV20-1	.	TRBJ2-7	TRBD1	CSARGTGIAGSSYEQYF	TGCAGTGCGAGAGGGACAGGGATTGCGGGTAGCTCCTACGAGCAGTACTTC
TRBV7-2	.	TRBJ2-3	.	CASSFGRRTDTQYF	TGTGCCAGCAGCTTCGGCCGTCGCACAGATACGCAGTATTTT
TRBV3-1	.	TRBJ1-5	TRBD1	CASSDGQVNNQPQHF	TGTGCCAGCAGCGACGGACAGGTCAACAATCAGCCCCAGCATTTT
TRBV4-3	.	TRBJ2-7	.	CASSQDQGRKSSYEQYF	TGCGCCAGCAGCCAAGACCAGGGACGGAAAAGCTCCTACGAGCAGTACTTC
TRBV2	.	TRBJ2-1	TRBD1	CASREDRGAYNEQFF	TGTGCCAGCAGAGAAGACAGGGGCGCCTACAATGAGCAGTTCTTC
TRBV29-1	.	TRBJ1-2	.	CSVVDSLYGYTF	TGCAGCGTTGTTGACAGTCTCTATGGCTACACCTTC
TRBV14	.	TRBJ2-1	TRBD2	CASSHPLGLAGGGRKFF	TGTGCCAGCAGCCACCCGCTGGGACTAGCGGGGGGAGGTAGAAAGTTCTTC
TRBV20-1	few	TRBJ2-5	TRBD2	CSAPGLAFSETQYF	TGCAGTGCTCCGGGACTAGCGTTTTCAGAGACCCAGTACTTC
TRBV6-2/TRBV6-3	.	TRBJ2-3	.	CASSYSTRTGTDTQYF	TGTGCCAGCAGTTACTCGACTAGAACGGGCACAGATACGCAGTATTTT
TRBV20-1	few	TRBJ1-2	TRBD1	CSAMDRGSYGYTF	TGCAGTGCTATGGACAGGGGAAGCTATGGCTACACCTTC
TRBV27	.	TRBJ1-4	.	CASRGLDEKLFF	TGTGCCAGCAGGGGTCTTGATGAAAAACTGTTTTTT
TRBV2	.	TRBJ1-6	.	CASSERGGYSPLHF	TGTGCCAGCAGTGAAAGGGGAGGGTATTCACCCCTCCACTTT
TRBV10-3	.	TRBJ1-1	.	CALRANTEAFF	TGTGCCCTTCGAGCTAACACTGAAGCTTTCTTT
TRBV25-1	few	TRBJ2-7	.	CASSVGGAAEQYF	TGTGCCAGCAGTGTCGGTGGGGCTGCCGAGCAGTACTTC
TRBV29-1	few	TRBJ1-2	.	CSVDDPRGIGYGYTF	TGCAGCGTTGATGACCCCAGGGGTATCGGCTATGGCTACACCTTC
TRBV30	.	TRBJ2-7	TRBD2	CAWSAGLAGVYEQYF	TGTGCCTGGAGTGCTGGACTAGCGGGAGTGTACGAGCAGTACTTC
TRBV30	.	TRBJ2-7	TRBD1	CAGTGGGSEQYF	TGTGCCGGGACAGGAGGGGGGAGCGAGCAGTACTTC
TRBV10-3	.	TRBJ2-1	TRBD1	CAISRTTGGEGYNEQFF	TGTGCCATCAGTCGGACCACAGGGGGCGAAGGGTACAATGAGCAGTTCTTC
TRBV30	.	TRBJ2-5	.	CAWNQEVGEQYF	TGTGCCTGGAATCAGGAGGTGGGGGAGCAGTACTTC
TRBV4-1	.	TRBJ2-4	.	CASSRGFQTANIQYF	TGCGCCAGCAGCCGCGGATTCCAGACAGCAAACATTCAGTACTTC
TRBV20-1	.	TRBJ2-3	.	CSARVEGADTQYF	TGCAGTGCTAGAGTGGAGGGGGCAGATACGCAGTATTTT
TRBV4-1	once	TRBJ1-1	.	CASSQDVWVSGTEAFF	TGCGCCAGCAGCCAAGATGTGTGGGTTTCGGGCACTGAAGCTTTCTTT
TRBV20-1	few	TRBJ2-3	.	CSARDEREFTDTQYF	TGCAGTGCTAGAGATGAAAGGGAATTCACAGATACGCAGTATTTT
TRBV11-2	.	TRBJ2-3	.	CASSVGLATDTQYF	TGTGCCAGCAGCGTAGGCCTAGCCACAGATACGCAGTATTTT
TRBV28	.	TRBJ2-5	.	CASSRDPTLETQYF	TGTGCCAGCAGTCGGGACCCGACTTTGGAGACCCAGTACTTC
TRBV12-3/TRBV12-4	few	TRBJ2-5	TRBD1	CASRGQGGETQYF	TGTGCCAGTCGCGGACAGGGTGGGGAGACCCAGTACTTC
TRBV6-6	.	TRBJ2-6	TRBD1	CASQGAVGANVLTF	TGTGCCAGCCAGGGGGCGGTTGGGGCCAACGTCCTGACTTTC
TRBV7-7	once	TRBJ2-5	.	CASSLLSSVGQETQYF	TGTGCCAGCAGCTTACTATCTAGCGTCGGACAAGAGACCCAGTACTTC
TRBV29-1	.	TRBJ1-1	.	CSVVGGGDSAFF	TGCAGCGTTGTGGGAGGTGGGGATAGCGCTTTCTTT
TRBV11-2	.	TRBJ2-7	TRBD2	CASSLSRPRAGAYEQYF	TGTGCCAGCAGCTTAAGCCGTCCTCGGGCGGGAGCCTACGAGCAGTACTTC
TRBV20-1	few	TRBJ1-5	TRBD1	CSAGQTGAPNQPQHF	TGCAGTGCAGGACAGACAGGGGCCCCGAATCAGCCCCAGCATTTT
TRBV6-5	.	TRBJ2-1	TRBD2	CASRGLASEQFF	TGTGCCAGCAGGGGACTAGCGAGTGAGCAGTTCTTC
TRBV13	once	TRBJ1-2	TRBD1	CASSFGQGIYGYTF	TGTGCCAGCAGCTTCGGACAGGGGATCTATGGCTACACCTTC
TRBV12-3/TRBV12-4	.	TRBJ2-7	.	CASSLRESGEQYF	TGTGCCAGCAGCCTCAGGGAGTCGGGCGAGCAGTACTTC
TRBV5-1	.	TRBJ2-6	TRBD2	CASSSAGLGDSWANVLTF	TGCGCCAGCAGCTCAGCGGGACTAGGGGACTCTTGGGCCAACGTCCTGACTTTC
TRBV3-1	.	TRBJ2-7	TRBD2	CASSQETSGGSYEQYF	TGTGCCAGCAGCCAAGAAACTAGCGGGGGCTCCTACGAGCAGTACTTC
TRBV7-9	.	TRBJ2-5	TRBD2	CASSLLGTSGKVNEQYF	TGTGCCAGCAGCTTACTGGGGACTAGCGGGAAGGTCAATGAGCAGTACTTC
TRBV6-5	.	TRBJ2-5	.	CASGGRGPQETQYF	TGTGCCAGCGGTGGGAGGGGGCCCCAAGAGACCCAGTACTTC
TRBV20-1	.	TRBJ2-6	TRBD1	CSARDFRTGGAGANVLTF	TGCAGTGCTAGAGATTTTCGGACAGGGGGCGCTGGGGCCAACGTCCTGACTTTC
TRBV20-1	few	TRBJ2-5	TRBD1	CSAIPDRAQETQYF	TGCAGTGCCATACCGGACAGGGCCCAAGAGACCCAGTACTTC
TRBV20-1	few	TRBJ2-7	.	CSGKRGSDYEQYF	TGCAGTGGGAAACGTGGTTCAGACTACGAGCAGTACTTC
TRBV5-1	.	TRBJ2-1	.	CASSAEISNEQFF	TGCGCCAGCAGCGCCGAAATCTCCAATGAGCAGTTCTTC
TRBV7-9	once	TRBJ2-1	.	CASGLGRSEQFF	TGTGCCAGCGGGTTGGGGAGGAGTGAGCAGTTCTTC
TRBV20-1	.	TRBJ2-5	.	CSARESIGARETQYF	TGCAGTGCTAGAGAGAGTATCGGAGCGAGAGAGACCCAGTACTTC
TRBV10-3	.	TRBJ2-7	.	CAISGGGGYEQYF	TGTGCCATCAGTGGGGGCGGAGGATACGAGCAGTACTTC
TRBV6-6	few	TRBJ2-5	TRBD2	CASSYGGGAETQYF	TGTGCCAGCAGTTACGGGGGGGGAGCGGAGACCCAGTACTTC
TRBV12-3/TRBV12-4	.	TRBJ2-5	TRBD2	CASSFGGGGATQYF	TGTGCCAGCAGTTTTGGCGGGGGAGGGGCGACCCAGTACTTC
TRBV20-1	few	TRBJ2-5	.	CSAAGSPGTETQYF	TGCAGTGCTGCCGGGTCTCCAGGCACCGAGACCCAGTACTTC
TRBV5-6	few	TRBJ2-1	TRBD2	CASSLGETSGGGDEQFF	TGTGCCAGCAGCTTGGGAGAGACTAGCGGGGGAGGGGATGAGCAGTTCTTC
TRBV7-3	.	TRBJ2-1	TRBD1	CASSWTGDFRDEQFF	TGTGCCAGCAGCTGGACAGGCGATTTTAGAGATGAGCAGTTCTTC
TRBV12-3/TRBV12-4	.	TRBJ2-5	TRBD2	CASSLGSGGSRETQYF	TGTGCCAGCAGTTTAGGTAGCGGGGGGTCTAGGGAGACCCAGTACTTC